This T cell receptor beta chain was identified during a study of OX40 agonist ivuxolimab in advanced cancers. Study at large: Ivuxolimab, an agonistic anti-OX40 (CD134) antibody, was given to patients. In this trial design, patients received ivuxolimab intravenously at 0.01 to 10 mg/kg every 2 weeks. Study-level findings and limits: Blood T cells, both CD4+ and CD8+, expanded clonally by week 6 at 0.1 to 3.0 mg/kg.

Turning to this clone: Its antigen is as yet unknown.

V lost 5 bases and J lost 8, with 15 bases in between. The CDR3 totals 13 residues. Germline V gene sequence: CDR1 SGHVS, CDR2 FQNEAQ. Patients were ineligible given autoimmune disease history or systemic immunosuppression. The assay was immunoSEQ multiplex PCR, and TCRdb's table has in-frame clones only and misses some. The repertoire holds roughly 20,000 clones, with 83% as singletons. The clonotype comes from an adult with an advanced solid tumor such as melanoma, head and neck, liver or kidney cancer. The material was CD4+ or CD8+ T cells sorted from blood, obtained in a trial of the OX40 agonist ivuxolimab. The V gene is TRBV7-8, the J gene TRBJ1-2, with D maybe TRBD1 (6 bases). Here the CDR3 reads CASSPQGLGGYTF. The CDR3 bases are TGTGCCAGCAGCCCCCAGGGGCTAGGCGGCTACACCTTC.